The 4 T cell receptor beta chains below all came from one sample that was sequenced in a study of blood T cell repertoires in COVID-19. Produced via immunoSEQ multiplex PCR; TCRdb's table is partial and in-frame only. The sample comprises fewer than 350,000 clones, roughly nine tenths of which are singletons, and less than 5% rests with the top ten. Sequenced: peripheral blood. The receptors derive from an older woman with COVID-19, enrolled during active disease.

This clone was seen only a few times. V and J are TRBV6-5 and TRBJ1-1, with D unresolved. Germline CDR1 reads MNHEY; CDR2 reads SVGAGI. Trimming took off 6 bases at V and 1 base at J, with 12 bases between the two ends. The CDR3 has 14 amino acids. The CDR3: CASSTAWANTEAFF. In nucleotides, the CDR3 is TGTGCCAGCAGCACGGCTTGGGCGAACACTGAAGCTTTCTTT.

CDR3 residues: CASSPGVADGYTF. CDR3 bases: TGTGCCAGCAGCCCCGGGGTGGCGGATGGCTACACCTTC. This sequence joins TRBV7-8 and TRBJ1-2; D remains ambiguous. Germline V gene lookup returns CDR1 SGHVS and CDR2 FQNEAQ. There are 13 residues in the CDR3. Trimming took off 5 bases at V and 6 bases at J, with 13 bases between the two ends. Combining the CDR3 with reference TRBV7-8 and TRBJ1-2 gives the whole variable domain GAGVSQSPRYKVAKRGQDVALRCDPISGHVSLFWYQQALGQGPEFLTYFQNEAQLDKSGLPSDRFFAERPEGSVSTLKIQRTQQEDSAVYLCASSPGVADGYTFGSGTRLTVV.

The V call is TRBV3-1 (or the pseudogene TRBV3-2), the J call TRBJ2-3, with 12 bases identical to TRBD2. This CDR3 is 16 amino acids long. V dropped 5 bases and J dropped 2; count of bases not matched to a gene: 5. Germline assignment: CDR1 LGHDT and CDR2 YNNKEL (reference sequence). CDR3 loop: CASSSRLAGVTDTQYF. Written as DNA, the CDR3 is TGTGCCAGCAGCTCCCGACTAGCGGGGGTCACAGATACGCAGTATTTT.

This clone was found once. The J gene is TRBJ2-1, the V gene TRBV5-4; a weak D match, TRBD2 (6 bases). Germline CDR1 is SGHNT and CDR2 is YYREEE (reference sequence). The CDR3 loop spans 16 amino acids. Trimming cost V 4 bases and J 5 bases, with 19 bases left between them. This CDR3 reads CASSPGTGLGNNEQFF. The CDR3 DNA reads TGTGCCAGCAGCCCAGGGACTGGGTTGGGTAACAATGAGCAGTTCTTC.